The text below deals with one TCR beta chain. Its specificity is not known. Germline V lookup: CDR1 SGDLS, CDR2 YYNGEE. The CDR3 has 15 amino acids. Trimming removed 0 bases from V and 4 bases from J, with 13 bases in between. This entry is derived from a study of shared clonotypes between healthy human individuals. In the authors' workflow: ImmunoSEQ sequences covered only the junction and lacked quality scores; filtering therefore differed. TCRdb's table, derived via immunoSEQ multiplex PCR, lists solely in-frame clones and lacks some. V and J calls and clone size come straight from that table; D and trimming were deduced from the DNA. The sample records 1,500,000 or so clones, around 97% being singletons. Study outcomes and limitations: Compared with memory subsets, naive subsets generally had larger estimated richness. The sharing of about 5% of naive CD4 clonotypes was seen across a handful of donors. Exclusively blood specimens were collected; tissue repertoires likely differ.

The source is a man aged 25 to 45 in good health. What was sequenced was naive CD4+ T cells sorted from blood. The subset denotes: CD45RA+ positively selected. V and J are TRBV9 and TRBJ1-2, with a tentative D call TRBD1 (6 bases). CDR3 nucleotide sequence: TGTGCCAGCAGCGTAGCCGTAACAGGGTCCTATGGCTACACCTTC. Translating it yields CASSVAVTGSYGYTF.